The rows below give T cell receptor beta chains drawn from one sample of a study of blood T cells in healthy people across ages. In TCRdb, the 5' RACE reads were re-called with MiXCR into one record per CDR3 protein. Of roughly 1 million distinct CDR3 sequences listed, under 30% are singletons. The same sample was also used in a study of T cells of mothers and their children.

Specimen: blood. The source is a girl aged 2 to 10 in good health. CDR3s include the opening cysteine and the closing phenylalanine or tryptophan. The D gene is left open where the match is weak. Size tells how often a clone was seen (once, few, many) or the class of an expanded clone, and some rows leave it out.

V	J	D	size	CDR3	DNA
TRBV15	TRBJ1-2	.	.	CAATRGGTGTYGYTF	TGTGCCGCCACGCGTGGGGGGACGGGGACCTATGGCTACACCTTC
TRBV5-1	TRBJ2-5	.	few	CASSLNRATGQETQYF	TGCGCCAGCAGCTTGAACAGGGCCACGGGACAAGAGACCCAGTACTTC
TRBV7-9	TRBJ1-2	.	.	CASSLWTVDYGYTF	TGTGCCAGCAGCTTATGGACGGTGGACTATGGCTACACCTTC
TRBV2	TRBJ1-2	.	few	CATRKTDGYTF	TGTGCCACCCGGAAAACCGACGGCTACACCTTC
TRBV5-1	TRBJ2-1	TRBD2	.	CASSLWGGGSYNEQFF	TGCGCCAGCAGCTTGTGGGGCGGGGGGTCCTACAATGAGCAGTTCTTC
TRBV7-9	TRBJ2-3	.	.	CASSTWTEQYTQYF	TGTGCCAGCAGCACCTGGACAGAACAATATACGCAGTATTTT
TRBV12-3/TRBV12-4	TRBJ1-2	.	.	CASSSWDTGNYGYTF	TGTGCCAGCAGTTCCTGGGACACCGGTAACTATGGCTACACCTTC
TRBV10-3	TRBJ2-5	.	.	CAISESRIGETQYF	TGTGCCATCAGTGAGTCAAGGATCGGAGAGACCCAGTACTTC
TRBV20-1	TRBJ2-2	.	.	CSAPRGGVTGELFF	TGCAGTGCTCCGAGAGGGGGGGTGACCGGGGAGCTGTTTTTT
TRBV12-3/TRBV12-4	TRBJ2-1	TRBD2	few	CAGGLAGPGSYNEQFF	TGTGCCGGGGGACTAGCGGGCCCCGGGTCCTACAATGAGCAGTTCTTC
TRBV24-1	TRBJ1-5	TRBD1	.	CATSDTNTGGPRQVRNQPQHF	TGTGCCACCAGTGATACCAACACAGGGGGTCCGCGACAAGTACGCAATCAGCCCCAGCATTTT
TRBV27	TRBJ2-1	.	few	CASSYADLGNEQFF	TGTGCCAGCAGTTATGCCGACCTTGGCAATGAGCAGTTCTTC
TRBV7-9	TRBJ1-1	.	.	CASWGRLNTEAFF	TGTGCCAGCTGGGGCAGGTTGAACACTGAAGCTTTCTTT
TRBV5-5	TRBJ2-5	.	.	CASIPLGGGAGETQYF	TGTGCCAGCATCCCCCTAGGTGGGGGGGCAGGAGAGACCCAGTACTTC
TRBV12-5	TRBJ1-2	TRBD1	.	CASGPSGTGNYGYTF	TGTGCTAGTGGCCCTTCCGGGACAGGGAACTATGGCTACACCTTC
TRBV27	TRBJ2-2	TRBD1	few	CASKIGTGGSGELFF	TGTGCCAGTAAAATCGGGACAGGGGGTTCCGGGGAGCTGTTTTTT
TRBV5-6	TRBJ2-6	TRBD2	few	CASSLAASGAGANVLTF	TGTGCCAGCAGCTTGGCCGCTAGCGGGGCTGGGGCCAACGTCCTGACTTTC
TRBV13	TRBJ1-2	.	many	CASSLDSLYGYTF	TGTGCCAGCAGCTTAGATAGCCTCTATGGCTACACCTTC
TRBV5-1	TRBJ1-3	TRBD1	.	CASTWDSSGNTIYF	TGCGCCAGCACCTGGGACAGCTCTGGAAACACCATATATTTT
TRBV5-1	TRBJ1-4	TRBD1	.	CASSSKPGQGEEKLFF	TGCGCCAGCAGCTCGAAACCGGGACAGGGGGAAGAAAAACTGTTTTTT
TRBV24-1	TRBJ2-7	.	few	CATSDFAPYEQYF	TGTGCCACCAGTGATTTTGCTCCCTACGAGCAGTACTTC
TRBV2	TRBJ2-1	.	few	CAIQGTNEQFF	TGTGCCATACAAGGGACGAATGAGCAGTTCTTC
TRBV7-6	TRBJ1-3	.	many	CASSPLVGTYSGNTIYF	TGTGCCAGCAGCCCGCTGGTAGGGACTTACTCTGGAAACACCATATATTTT
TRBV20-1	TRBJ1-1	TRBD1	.	CSARFPTGGTEAFF	TGCAGTGCTAGATTCCCCACAGGGGGAACTGAAGCTTTCTTT
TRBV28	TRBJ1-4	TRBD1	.	CASSAFRGSSEKLFF	TGTGCCAGCAGTGCGTTCAGGGGGTCGAGTGAAAAACTGTTTTTT
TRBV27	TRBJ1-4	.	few	CASRPLSGHVEKLFF	TGTGCCAGCAGACCTCTGTCAGGGCACGTTGAAAAACTGTTTTTT
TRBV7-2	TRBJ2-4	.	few	CASSLVRGRGNIQYF	TGTGCCAGCAGCTTAGTAAGGGGGCGGGGAAACATTCAGTACTTC
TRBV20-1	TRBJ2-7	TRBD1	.	CSAGRDRGRGEQYF	TGCAGTGCTGGCCGGGACAGGGGGAGAGGGGAGCAGTACTTC
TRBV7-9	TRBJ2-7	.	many	CASSMDSVYEQYF	TGTGCCAGCAGTATGGATTCGGTGTACGAGCAGTACTTC
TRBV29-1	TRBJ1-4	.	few	CSVSLPEEKLFF	TGCAGCGTTAGCCTCCCGGAAGAAAAACTGTTTTTT
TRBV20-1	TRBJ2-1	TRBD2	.	CSARDLSGGSSYNEQFF	TGCAGTGCTAGAGACCTTAGCGGGGGGAGCTCCTACAATGAGCAGTTCTTC
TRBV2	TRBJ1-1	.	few	CASSALLGVTEAFF	TGTGCCAGCAGTGCTCTGTTAGGAGTCACTGAAGCTTTCTTT
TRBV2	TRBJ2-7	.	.	CASSGVGYEQYF	TGTGCCAGCAGTGGGGTCGGGTACGAGCAGTACTTC
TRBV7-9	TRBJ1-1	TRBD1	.	CASSTAGTGTNTEAFF	TGTGCCAGCAGCACCGCCGGGACAGGGACGAACACTGAAGCTTTCTTT
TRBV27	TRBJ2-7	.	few	CASSLSPNTLGYEQYF	TGTGCCAGCAGTTTAAGTCCGAACACCCTGGGCTACGAGCAGTACTTC
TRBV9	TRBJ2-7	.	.	CASSRTEFVNEQYF	TGTGCCAGCAGTAGGACAGAGTTTGTTAACGAGCAGTACTTC
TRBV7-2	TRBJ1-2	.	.	CASTGQPYGYTF	TGTGCCAGCACAGGGCAGCCCTATGGCTACACCTTC
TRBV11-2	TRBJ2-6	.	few	CASSLVGGSGANVLTF	TGTGCCAGCAGCTTAGTGGGGGGCTCTGGGGCCAACGTCCTGACTTTC
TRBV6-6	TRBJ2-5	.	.	CASISQDSEETQYF	TGTGCCAGCATTTCCCAGGACTCGGAAGAGACCCAGTACTTC
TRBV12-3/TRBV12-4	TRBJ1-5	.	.	CASKTSEASNQPQHF	TGTGCCAGCAAAACCAGCGAGGCGAGCAATCAGCCCCAGCATTTT
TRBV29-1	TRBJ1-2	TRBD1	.	CSVTLGDSRYTF	TGCAGCGTCACCCTTGGGGACAGTCGCTACACCTTC
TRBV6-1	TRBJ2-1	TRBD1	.	CASSAPRGSYNEQFF	TGTGCCAGCAGTGCTCCCAGGGGGTCCTACAATGAGCAGTTCTTC
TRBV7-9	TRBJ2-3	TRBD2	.	CASSTTSGGTNTQYF	TGTGCCAGCAGCACTACTAGCGGGGGGACAAATACGCAGTATTTT
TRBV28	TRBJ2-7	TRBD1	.	CASNHIDRGPSYEQYF	TGTGCCAGTAACCATATTGACAGGGGTCCTTCCTACGAGCAGTACTTC
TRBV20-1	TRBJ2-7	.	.	CSAADGSSYEQYF	TGCAGTGCAGCGGACGGTAGCTCCTACGAGCAGTACTTC
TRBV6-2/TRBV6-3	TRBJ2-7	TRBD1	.	CASSSPRGQGSYEQYF	TGTGCCAGCAGTTCTCCCAGGGGACAGGGGTCCTACGAGCAGTACTTC
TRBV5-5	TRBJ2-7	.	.	CASSLAGWGPTYEQYF	TGTGCCAGCAGCTTGGCTGGTTGGGGACCGACATACGAGCAGTACTTC
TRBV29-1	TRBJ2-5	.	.	CSVEKNGETQYF	TGCAGCGTTGAAAAGAACGGGGAGACCCAGTACTTC
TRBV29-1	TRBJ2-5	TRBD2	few	CSPTLWLAGGDARTQYF	TGCAGCCCCACGCTTTGGTTAGCGGGGGGGGACGCGCGAACCCAGTACTTC
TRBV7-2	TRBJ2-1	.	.	CASSLRLASSYNEQFF	TGTGCCAGCAGCTTAAGGCTAGCCAGTTCCTACAATGAGCAGTTCTTC
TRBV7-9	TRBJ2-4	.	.	CASSPPEGREAKNIQYF	TGTGCCAGCAGCCCCCCGGAGGGGCGGGAAGCCAAAAACATTCAGTACTTC